What follows is one T cell receptor (beta chain) and its context. Its antigen is currently unknown. The data are from a study of cytomegalovirus exposure and HLA in healthy donors. Germline V gives CDR1 MDHEN, CDR2 SYDVKM. The V gene end was trimmed by 6 bases and the J gene end by 6 bases; junction bases not matched to a gene: 2. This CDR3 has 12 residues. A multiplex PCR was run with 60 Vbeta primers and 13 Jbeta primers. Method: immunoSEQ multiplex PCR; TCRdb's copy keeps in-frame clones and lacks some. This table has approximately 140,000 clones, around 90% appearing once. Overall study results and limits: A few chains linked to CMV were shown in vitro to be specific for CMV antigens. Rarity held for most TCR sequences, but there were some public TCRs that occurred in many donors. Later work associated more than 15,000 TCR beta sequences with HLA alleles at 0.05 false discovery rate. Within an earlier analysis, most TCR beta V segments proved productive either about 90% or about 30% of the time.

The sequenced sample consisted of PBMCs. The receptor comes from a woman aged 40 to 49 in good health and CMV-seronegative. The chain uses TRBV28 and TRBJ1-2, with 9 bases aligning to TRBD1. The CDR3 loop is CASSRDRDGYTF. CDR3 in DNA: TGTGCCAGCAGCCGGGACAGGGATGGCTACACCTTC.